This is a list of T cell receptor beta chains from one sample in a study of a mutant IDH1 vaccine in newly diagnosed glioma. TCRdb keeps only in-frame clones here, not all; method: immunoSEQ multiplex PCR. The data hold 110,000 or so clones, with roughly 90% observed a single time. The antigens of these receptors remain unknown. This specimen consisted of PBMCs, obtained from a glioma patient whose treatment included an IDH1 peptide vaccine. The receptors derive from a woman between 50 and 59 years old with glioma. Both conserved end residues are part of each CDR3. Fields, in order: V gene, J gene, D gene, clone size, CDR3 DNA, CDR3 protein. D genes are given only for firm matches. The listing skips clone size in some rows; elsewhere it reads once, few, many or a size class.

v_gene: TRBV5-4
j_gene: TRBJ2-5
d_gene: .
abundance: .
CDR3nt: TGTGCCAGCAGCTTGGGGCAGACCCAAGAGACCCAGTACTTC
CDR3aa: CASSLGQTQETQYF

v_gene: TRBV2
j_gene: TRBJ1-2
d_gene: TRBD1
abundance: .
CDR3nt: TGTGCCAGCCAGGGGGCGCGAGGCTACACCTTC
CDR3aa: CASQGARGYTF

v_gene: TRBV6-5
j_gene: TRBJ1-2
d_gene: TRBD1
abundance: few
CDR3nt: TGTGCCAGCAGAGGTGACAGGGAGCAGGGCTACACCTTC
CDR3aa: CASRGDREQGYTF

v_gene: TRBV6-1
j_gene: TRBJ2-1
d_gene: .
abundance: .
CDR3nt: TGTGCCAGCACCCCGTGGCCGCCGGATGAGCAGTTCTTC
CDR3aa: CASTPWPPDEQFF

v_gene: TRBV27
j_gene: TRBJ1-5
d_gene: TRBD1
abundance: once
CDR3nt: TGTGCCAGCAGTCTTACAGGGGGTCGCCAGCCCCAGCATTTT
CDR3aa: CASSLTGGRQPQHF

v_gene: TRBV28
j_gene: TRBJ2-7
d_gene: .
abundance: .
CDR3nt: TGTGCCACCGGGGCGGGGCAGGGGGCCTACGAGCAGTACTTC
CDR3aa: CATGAGQGAYEQYF

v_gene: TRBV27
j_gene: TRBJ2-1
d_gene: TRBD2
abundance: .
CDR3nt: TGTGCCAGCAGTCTAGCGGGAGTTAGGAACAATGAGCAGTTCTTC
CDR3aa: CASSLAGVRNNEQFF

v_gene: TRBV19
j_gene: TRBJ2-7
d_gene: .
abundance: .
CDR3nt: TGTGCCAGTAGTGACACCGCCTACGAGCAGTACTTC
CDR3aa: CASSDTAYEQYF

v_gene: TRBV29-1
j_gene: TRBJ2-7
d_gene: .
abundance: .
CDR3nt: TGCAGCGTTGACGGGCAGGGGAGGCACGAGCAGTACTTC
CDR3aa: CSVDGQGRHEQYF

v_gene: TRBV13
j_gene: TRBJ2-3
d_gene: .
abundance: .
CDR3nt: TGTGCCAGCAGCCATCGATCAGGAGATACGCAGTATTTT
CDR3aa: CASSHRSGDTQYF

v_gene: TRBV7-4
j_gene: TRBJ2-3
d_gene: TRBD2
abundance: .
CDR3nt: TGTGCCAGCAGCTTTCACCTAGCGGACCTATACACAGATACGCAGTATTTT
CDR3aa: CASSFHLADLYTDTQYF

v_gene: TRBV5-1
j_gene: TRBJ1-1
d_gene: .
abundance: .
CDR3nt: TGCGCCAGCAGCCTACAGGGTTCCACTGAAGCTTTCTTT
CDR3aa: CASSLQGSTEAFF

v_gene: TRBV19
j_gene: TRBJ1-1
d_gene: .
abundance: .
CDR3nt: TGTGCCAGTAACGGGTTGAACACTGAAGCTTTCTTT
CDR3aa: CASNGLNTEAFF

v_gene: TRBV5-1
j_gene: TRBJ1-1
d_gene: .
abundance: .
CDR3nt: TGCGCCAGCAGCTTGTCGGGGGGCGGAAGAACTGAAGCTTTCTTT
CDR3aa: CASSLSGGGRTEAFF

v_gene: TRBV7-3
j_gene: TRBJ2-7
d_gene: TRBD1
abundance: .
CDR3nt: TGTGCCAGCAGCTTACGAGGGACAGGCTCCTACGAGCAGTACTTC
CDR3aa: CASSLRGTGSYEQYF

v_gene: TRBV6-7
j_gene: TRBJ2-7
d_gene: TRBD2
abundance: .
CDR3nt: TGTGCCAGCAGGTGCGCGGGGGACCTCTCCTACGAGCAGTACTTC
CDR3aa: CASRCAGDLSYEQYF

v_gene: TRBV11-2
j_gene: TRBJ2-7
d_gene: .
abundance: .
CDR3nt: TGTGCCAGCAGCTTAGCCCCGGGGGCCTACGAGCAGTACTTC
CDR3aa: CASSLAPGAYEQYF

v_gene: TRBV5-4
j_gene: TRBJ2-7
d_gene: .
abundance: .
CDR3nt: TGTGCCAGCAGCTTGGAAAGGGACTCCTACGAGCAGTACTTC
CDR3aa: CASSLERDSYEQYF

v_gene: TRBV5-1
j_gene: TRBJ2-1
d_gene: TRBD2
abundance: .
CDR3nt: TGCGCCAGCAGCCCCGAACCGGGACTAGCGGGGTTCAATGAGCAGTTCTTC
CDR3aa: CASSPEPGLAGFNEQFF

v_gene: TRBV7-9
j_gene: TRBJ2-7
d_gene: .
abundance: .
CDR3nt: TGTGCCAGCAGTTACCGGGACGGACGTCTCTACGAGCAGTACTTC
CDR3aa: CASSYRDGRLYEQYF

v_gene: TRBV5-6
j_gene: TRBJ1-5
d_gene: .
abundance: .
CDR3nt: TGTGCCAGCAGCTTGGACAGGAATCAGCCCCAGCATTTT
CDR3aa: CASSLDRNQPQHF

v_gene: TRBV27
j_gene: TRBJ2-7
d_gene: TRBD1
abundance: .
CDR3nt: TGTGCCAGCAGGCAAACCGGGACAGGGGGGTACGAGCAGTACTTC
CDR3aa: CASRQTGTGGYEQYF

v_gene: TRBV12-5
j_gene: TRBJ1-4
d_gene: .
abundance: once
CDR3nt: TGTGCTAGTGGTTTGGTAGTCGAAACGAGGAATGAAAAACTGTTTTTT
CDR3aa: CASGLVVETRNEKLFF

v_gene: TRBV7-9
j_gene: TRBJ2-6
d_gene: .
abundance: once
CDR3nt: TGTGCCAGCAGCCCCAAAGGGGGCTCTGGGGCCAACGTCCTGACTTTC
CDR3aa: CASSPKGGSGANVLTF

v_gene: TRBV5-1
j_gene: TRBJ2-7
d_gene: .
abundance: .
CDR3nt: TGCGCCAGCAGCTTGGGGGCCGGACAGAATTACGAGCAGTACTTC
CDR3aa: CASSLGAGQNYEQYF

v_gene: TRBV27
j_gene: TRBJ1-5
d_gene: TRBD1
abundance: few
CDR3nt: TGTGCCAGCAGTTTAGGGACAGTTAGCAATCAGCCCCAGCATTTT
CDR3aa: CASSLGTVSNQPQHF

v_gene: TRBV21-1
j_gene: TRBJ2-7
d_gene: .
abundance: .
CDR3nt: TGTGCCAGCCAGGGACAGTCCTTCGTGGGGCAGTACTTC
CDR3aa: CASQGQSFVGQYF

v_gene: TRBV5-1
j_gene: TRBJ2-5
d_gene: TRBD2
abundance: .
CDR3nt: TGCGCCAGCAGCCTGGGACGGACTAGCGGGAGACGGGAAGAGACCCAGTACTTC
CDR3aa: CASSLGRTSGRREETQYF

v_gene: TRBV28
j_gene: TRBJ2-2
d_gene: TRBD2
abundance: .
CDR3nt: TGTGCCACCTTGGGACTAGCGGGAGGAGGGAACACCGGGGAGCTGTTTTTT
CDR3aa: CATLGLAGGGNTGELFF

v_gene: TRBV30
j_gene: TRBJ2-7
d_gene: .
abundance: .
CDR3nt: TGTGCCTGGAGTGTGGGGGGCGAAAGCGAGCAGTACTTC
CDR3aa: CAWSVGGESEQYF

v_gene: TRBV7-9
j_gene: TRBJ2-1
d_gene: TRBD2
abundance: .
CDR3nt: TGTGCCAGCAGCTCCCTCATAGCGGGAGTTTACAATGAGCAGTTCTTC
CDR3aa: CASSSLIAGVYNEQFF